Listed below are T cell receptor beta chains from one sample, sequenced in a study of blood T cells in healthy people across ages. MiXCR was run by TCRdb on the 5' RACE reads, yielding one entry per CDR3 protein. The sample yields some 860,000 distinct CDR3 sequences, about 56% seen once. Sample: blood. The receptors shown here come from a man aged 40-55 years in good health. Each CDR3 is given with its conserved first and last residue. Each record gives: J gene, V gene, D gene, clone size, CDR3 protein, CDR3 DNA. A D gene is named only where the DNA matches it firmly. For some rows the clone size is stated as once, few or many, or as a class when expanded; others skip it.

TRBJ1-2 TRBV29-1 TRBD1 few CSAPDRTNYGYTF TGCAGCGCCCCGGACAGGACTAACTATGGCTACACCTTC
TRBJ2-5 TRBV18 NA NA CASSNSGAEQYF TGTGCCAGCTCAAATTCAGGGGCGGAGCAGTACTTC
TRBJ2-4 TRBV4-3 TRBD2 NA CASSQDIPLAGVLWGAKNIQYF TGCGCCAGCAGCCAAGATATACCGTTAGCGGGAGTCCTTTGGGGGGCCAAAAACATTCAGTACTTC
TRBJ2-5 TRBV28 TRBD2 few CASSPILGGGGETQYF TGTGCCAGCAGTCCAATCCTCGGGGGGGGCGGAGAGACCCAGTACTTC
TRBJ2-7 TRBV25-1 NA once CASSEFVGAGAYEQYF TGTGCCAGCAGTGAGTTCGTAGGGGCAGGGGCCTACGAGCAGTACTTC
TRBJ2-3 TRBV2 NA NA CAHGRSPDTQYF TGTGCCCACGGACGAAGTCCAGATACGCAGTATTTT
TRBJ2-7 TRBV6-2/TRBV6-3 TRBD1 once CASSYSGTEGYEQYF TGTGCCAGCAGTTACTCAGGGACAGAGGGCTACGAGCAGTACTTC
TRBJ2-1 TRBV9 TRBD2 NA CASSVLTSGSINEQFF TGTGCCAGCAGCGTCCTGACTAGCGGGAGTATAAATGAGCAGTTCTTC
TRBJ1-1 TRBV29-1 NA NA CSVEEGREEAFF TGCAGCGTTGAAGAGGGGCGCGAAGAAGCTTTCTTT
TRBJ2-4 TRBV10-3 NA few CAISDMGGGKNIQYF TGTGCCATCAGTGACATGGGAGGGGGCAAAAACATTCAGTACTTC
TRBJ2-7 TRBV29-1 NA NA CSVTGDRAYEQYF TGCAGCGTGACCGGGGACCGAGCCTACGAGCAGTACTTC
TRBJ2-1 TRBV7-2 TRBD2 few CASSLKSASGNEQFF TGTGCCAGCAGCTTAAAGTCGGCTAGCGGGAATGAGCAGTTCTTC
TRBJ2-3 TRBV19 NA NA CASSRIEGAGDTQYF TGTGCCAGTAGTAGAATAGAAGGGGCTGGGGATACGCAGTATTTT
TRBJ2-5 TRBV6-2/TRBV6-3 NA once CASTPGDGTQYF TGTGCCAGCACTCCGGGGGATGGGACCCAGTACTTC
TRBJ2-1 TRBV7-6 TRBD2 NA CASSLGSGLAGKNRYNEQFF TGTGCCAGCAGCTTAGGGTCGGGACTAGCGGGGAAAAACAGATACAATGAGCAGTTCTTC
TRBJ2-1 TRBV3-1 TRBD1 NA CASSQSWTGVWEQFF TGTGCCAGCAGCCAATCCTGGACAGGGGTATGGGAGCAGTTCTTC
TRBJ2-1 TRBV7-2 NA NA CASSFYLNEQFF TGTGCCAGCAGCTTTTACCTCAATGAGCAGTTCTTC
TRBJ1-2 TRBV28 NA NA CASSLATRTYGYTF TGTGCCAGCAGTTTAGCAACCCGGACCTATGGCTACACCTTC
TRBJ1-2 TRBV9 NA few CASSGGASYGYTF TGTGCCAGCAGTGGGGGCGCAAGCTATGGCTACACCTTC
TRBJ2-5 TRBV10-3 TRBD2 few CAIRRGAYTQETQYF TGTGCCATCAGGCGGGGGGCTTATACACAAGAGACCCAGTACTTC
TRBJ2-7 TRBV4-3 NA NA CASSLDHNSYEQYF TGCGCCAGCAGCCTGGACCATAACTCCTACGAGCAGTACTTC
TRBJ1-2 TRBV20-1 NA few CSARGHSGGGYTF TGCAGTGCTAGGGGACACTCGGGTGGCGGCTACACCTTC
TRBJ2-3 TRBV20-1 TRBD2 NA CSASPLSPSGRSDTQYF TGCAGTGCTAGTCCTCTGTCCCCTAGCGGGAGGTCAGATACGCAGTATTTT
TRBJ2-1 TRBV10-2 NA NA CASSFSGTKGETQFF TGCGCCAGCAGTTTCTCCGGGACTAAGGGGGAGACCCAGTTCTTC
TRBJ1-2 TRBV28 TRBD1 few CASRPPRRQGYQDGYTF TGTGCCAGCAGACCGCCCCGAAGACAGGGTTATCAGGATGGCTACACCTTC
TRBJ2-2 TRBV4-1 TRBD1 NA CASSQGQGTNTGELFF TGCGCCAGCAGCCAAGGACAGGGGACGAACACCGGGGAGCTGTTTTTT
TRBJ2-1 TRBV29-1 TRBD1 NA CSTGQGAVEQFF TGCAGCACCGGACAGGGGGCTGTTGAGCAGTTCTTC
TRBJ1-2 TRBV12-3/TRBV12-4 NA NA CASSQDRARGYTF TGTGCCAGCAGTCAAGACCGGGCTCGTGGCTACACCTTC
TRBJ2-2 TRBV3-1 NA NA CASSQRLAGELFF TGTGCCAGCAGCCAGCGACTGGCCGGGGAGCTGTTTTTT
TRBJ2-4 TRBV28 NA NA CASRDIRDKKNIQYF TGTGCCAGCAGAGACATCCGGGACAAGAAAAACATTCAGTACTTC
TRBJ2-5 TRBV7-2 NA NA CASSLSEGETQYF TGTGCCAGCAGCTTATCAGAGGGAGAGACCCAGTACTTC
TRBJ1-5 TRBV10-3 NA NA CAISEADRDPRNQPQHF TGTGCCATCAGTGAGGCGGACCGGGACCCTCGTAATCAGCCCCAGCATTTT
TRBJ2-5 TRBV27 NA NA CASSPIPGLQRVETQYF TGTGCCAGCAGTCCCATCCCCGGACTCCAACGGGTAGAGACCCAGTACTTC
TRBJ2-7 TRBV18 NA NA CASSPLRGLGVTTYEQYF TGTGCCAGCTCACCACTCCGGGGCCTAGGGGTTACTACCTACGAGCAGTACTTC
TRBJ2-5 TRBV2 NA NA CASIGAHEETQYF TGTGCCAGCATAGGGGCACACGAAGAGACCCAGTACTTC
TRBJ2-1 TRBV2 NA NA CASKRVLSYNEQFF TGTGCCAGCAAGCGGGTGCTCTCCTACAATGAGCAGTTCTTC
TRBJ2-1 TRBV4-3 TRBD2 few CASSQETSGRAAYNEQFF TGCGCCAGCAGCCAAGAAACTAGCGGGAGGGCCGCTTACAATGAGCAGTTCTTC
TRBJ2-3 TRBV12-3/TRBV12-4 TRBD2 NA CASTPEGSSGGATLDTQYF TGTGCCAGCACCCCAGAAGGGTCTAGCGGGGGAGCGACCTTAGATACGCAGTATTTT
TRBJ2-6 TRBV14 TRBD1 NA CASSQWTGASGANVLTF TGTGCCAGCAGCCAATGGACAGGCGCCTCTGGGGCCAACGTCCTGACTTTC
TRBJ1-6 TRBV12-3/TRBV12-4 TRBD1 NA CASSLGQGVYSPLHF TGTGCCAGCAGTTTAGGGCAGGGGGTTTATTCACCCCTCCACTTT